Listed below are T cell receptor beta chains from one sample, sequenced in a study of T cell repertoires in cytomegalovirus infection. TCRdb reanalysed the reads using MiXCR and keeps one entry per CDR3 protein. The sample lists under 850,000 distinct CDR3 sequences, approximately 40% occurring once. The sample was PBMCs. Receptor source: a human donor in good health (CMV status not recorded). Some clones in this sample may be carry-over from other donors' samples. The CDR3 runs from the conserved cysteine through the conserved F or W. Each record gives: V gene, J gene, D gene, clone size, CDR3 length, CDR3 DNA, CDR3 protein. D genes are given only for firm matches. Rows give clone size only sometimes, using once, few, many, or a class for an expanded clone.

v_call: TRBV7-9
j_call: TRBJ2-5
d_call: TRBD1
clone_size: few
cdr3_length: 15
cdr3_nt: TGTGCCAGCAGCTTCCGACAGGGGTCCCAAGAGACCCAGTACTTC
cdr3_aa: CASSFRQGSQETQYF

v_call: TRBV18
j_call: TRBJ1-5
d_call: NA
clone_size: once
cdr3_length: 18
cdr3_nt: TGTGCCAGCTCATACCGCGCACAGGGCGAGACTAGCAATCAGCCCCAGCATTTT
cdr3_aa: CASSYRAQGETSNQPQHF

v_call: TRBV28
j_call: TRBJ2-7
d_call: TRBD1
clone_size: many
cdr3_length: 16
cdr3_nt: TGTGCCAGCAGATCTTCCGGGACAGGGGATGCCCTCGAGCAGTACTTC
cdr3_aa: CASRSSGTGDALEQYF

v_call: TRBV10-3
j_call: TRBJ2-1
d_call: TRBD2
clone_size: NA
cdr3_length: 15
cdr3_nt: TGTGCCATCAGTGAGGTTAGCGGGGCGTACAATGAGCAGTTCTTC
cdr3_aa: CAISEVSGAYNEQFF

v_call: TRBV4-1
j_call: TRBJ1-1
d_call: NA
clone_size: few
cdr3_length: 16
cdr3_nt: TGCGCCAGCAGCCAAGAGCCGGGTGGTGCAGACACTGAAGCTTTCTTT
cdr3_aa: CASSQEPGGADTEAFF

v_call: TRBV7-6
j_call: TRBJ2-6
d_call: NA
clone_size: NA
cdr3_length: 18
cdr3_nt: TGTGCCAGCAGCTTAATTTTCGGCAAACACTCTGGGGCCAACGTCCTGACTTTC
cdr3_aa: CASSLIFGKHSGANVLTF

v_call: TRBV28
j_call: TRBJ1-5
d_call: TRBD1
clone_size: NA
cdr3_length: 17
cdr3_nt: TGTGCCAGCAGTTCTCCTTTTCGGACAGGGCTGAATCAGCCCCAGCATTTT
cdr3_aa: CASSSPFRTGLNQPQHF

v_call: TRBV2
j_call: TRBJ1-4
d_call: NA
clone_size: NA
cdr3_length: 14
cdr3_nt: TGTGCCATCTCTACGAGCGGGTTTCAAGAAAAACTGTTTTTT
cdr3_aa: CAISTSGFQEKLFF

v_call: TRBV7-6
j_call: TRBJ2-7
d_call: TRBD2
clone_size: many
cdr3_length: 16
cdr3_nt: TGTGCCAGCAGCTTAGCGTCGGGAGGGGGCTCCTACGAGCAGTACTTC
cdr3_aa: CASSLASGGGSYEQYF

v_call: TRBV7-7
j_call: TRBJ2-5
d_call: TRBD2
clone_size: NA
cdr3_length: 16
cdr3_nt: TGTGCTAGCAGCTTGGGACTAGCGGCAGATTCGGGGACCCAGTACTTC
cdr3_aa: CASSLGLAADSGTQYF

v_call: TRBV11-2
j_call: TRBJ2-2
d_call: TRBD1
clone_size: few
cdr3_length: 15
cdr3_nt: TGTGCCAGCAGAGCCGGGACAGACTACACCGGGGAGCTGTTTTTT
cdr3_aa: CASRAGTDYTGELFF

v_call: TRBV24-1
j_call: TRBJ2-2
d_call: NA
clone_size: few
cdr3_length: 13
cdr3_nt: TGTGCCACCAGTGAAGTGAACACCGGGGAGCTGTTTTTT
cdr3_aa: CATSEVNTGELFF

v_call: TRBV6-1
j_call: TRBJ2-7
d_call: NA
clone_size: many
cdr3_length: 14
cdr3_nt: TGTGCCAGCATCCCTAGGGGAACCCACGGCGAGCAGTACTTC
cdr3_aa: CASIPRGTHGEQYF

v_call: TRBV27
j_call: TRBJ1-4
d_call: TRBD1
clone_size: NA
cdr3_length: 16
cdr3_nt: TGTGCCAGCAGCAATATCGGTACAGGGGGGAATGAAAAACTGTTTTTT
cdr3_aa: CASSNIGTGGNEKLFF

v_call: TRBV7-8
j_call: TRBJ2-1
d_call: TRBD2
clone_size: few
cdr3_length: 17
cdr3_nt: TGTGCCAGCAGCGAGGGACTAGCGGGAGACCTCTACAATGAGCAGTTCTTC
cdr3_aa: CASSEGLAGDLYNEQFF

v_call: TRBV20-1
j_call: TRBJ1-4
d_call: NA
clone_size: NA
cdr3_length: 14
cdr3_nt: TGCAGTGCTGGGGGGGGACGGTCGAATGAAAAACTGTTTTTT
cdr3_aa: CSAGGGRSNEKLFF

v_call: TRBV24-1
j_call: TRBJ2-6
d_call: NA
clone_size: NA
cdr3_length: 13
cdr3_nt: TGTGCCACCAGTGGATCTGGGGCCAACGTCCTGACTTTC
cdr3_aa: CATSGSGANVLTF

v_call: TRBV6-2/TRBV6-3
j_call: TRBJ1-4
d_call: NA
clone_size: few
cdr3_length: 15
cdr3_nt: TGTGCCAGCAGTTACGTCGGGGGGCCTAAAGAAAAACTGTTTTTT
cdr3_aa: CASSYVGGPKEKLFF

v_call: TRBV29-1
j_call: TRBJ2-1
d_call: NA
clone_size: NA
cdr3_length: 11
cdr3_nt: TGCAGCGTTGAATTATTTTCTGAGCAGTTCTTC
cdr3_aa: CSVELFSEQFF

v_call: TRBV10-3
j_call: TRBJ1-3
d_call: NA
clone_size: few
cdr3_length: 14
cdr3_nt: TGTGCCATCACCGAGACAGTCTCTGGAAACACCATATATTTT
cdr3_aa: CAITETVSGNTIYF

v_call: TRBV6-5
j_call: TRBJ2-1
d_call: NA
clone_size: NA
cdr3_length: 15
cdr3_nt: TGTGCCAGCAGTTACTCGTCCGGGGGTCACAATGAGCAGTTCTTC
cdr3_aa: CASSYSSGGHNEQFF

v_call: TRBV6-1
j_call: TRBJ2-2
d_call: TRBD2
clone_size: few
cdr3_length: 15
cdr3_nt: TGTGCCAGCAGTGAGAATGGGGGGGACACCGGGGAGCTGTTTTTT
cdr3_aa: CASSENGGDTGELFF

v_call: TRBV9
j_call: TRBJ2-5
d_call: NA
clone_size: once
cdr3_length: 15
cdr3_nt: TGTGCCAGCAGCGTAGGTTCCGGCAGAAAAGAGACCCAGTACTTC
cdr3_aa: CASSVGSGRKETQYF

v_call: TRBV7-2
j_call: TRBJ2-3
d_call: NA
clone_size: many
cdr3_length: 13
cdr3_nt: TGTGCCAGCACCACGACAGTAGCAGATACGCAGTATTTT
cdr3_aa: CASTTTVADTQYF

v_call: TRBV3-1
j_call: TRBJ1-4
d_call: NA
clone_size: NA
cdr3_length: 15
cdr3_nt: TGTGCCAGCAGCCAAGTTAGAAGAGTAAATGAAAAACTGTTTTTT
cdr3_aa: CASSQVRRVNEKLFF

v_call: TRBV7-6
j_call: TRBJ2-7
d_call: TRBD2
clone_size: NA
cdr3_length: 16
cdr3_nt: TGTGCCAGCAGCTTAAGGCCCGCCGGGGGGACCTACGAGCAGTACTTC
cdr3_aa: CASSLRPAGGTYEQYF

v_call: TRBV11-2
j_call: TRBJ2-2
d_call: NA
clone_size: NA
cdr3_length: 14
cdr3_nt: TGTGCCAGCAGCCGAGGTGTGAACACCGGGGAGCTGTTTTTT
cdr3_aa: CASSRGVNTGELFF

v_call: TRBV15
j_call: TRBJ1-5
d_call: NA
clone_size: NA
cdr3_length: 14
cdr3_nt: TGTGCCACCAGCGACAGGTCCTGGGGGCAGCCCCAGCATTTT
cdr3_aa: CATSDRSWGQPQHF

v_call: TRBV19
j_call: TRBJ1-2
d_call: NA
clone_size: NA
cdr3_length: 11
cdr3_nt: TGTGCCAGTAGTATAGGATCGGGCTACACCTTC
cdr3_aa: CASSIGSGYTF

v_call: TRBV4-1
j_call: TRBJ1-3
d_call: NA
clone_size: few
cdr3_length: 14
cdr3_nt: TGCGCCAGCAGCCGGGATCACTCTGGAAACACCATATATTTT
cdr3_aa: CASSRDHSGNTIYF

v_call: TRBV29-1
j_call: TRBJ1-1
d_call: NA
clone_size: few
cdr3_length: 11
cdr3_nt: TGCAGCGTTGTTACAGGGATGGGAGCTTTCTTT
cdr3_aa: CSVVTGMGAFF

v_call: TRBV10-3
j_call: TRBJ2-3
d_call: NA
clone_size: NA
cdr3_length: 13
cdr3_nt: TGTGCCATCAATCCCGACCCGGCAGATACGCAGTATTTT
cdr3_aa: CAINPDPADTQYF

v_call: TRBV12-3/TRBV12-4
j_call: TRBJ2-5
d_call: NA
clone_size: few
cdr3_length: 13
cdr3_nt: TGTGCCAGCAGTTTATTGTCCGGGGAGACCCAGTACTTC
cdr3_aa: CASSLLSGETQYF

v_call: TRBV5-4
j_call: TRBJ2-3
d_call: NA
clone_size: NA
cdr3_length: 14
cdr3_nt: TGTGCCAGCAGCATAGACAGCAGCACAGATACGCAGTATTTT
cdr3_aa: CASSIDSSTDTQYF

v_call: TRBV28
j_call: TRBJ2-7
d_call: NA
clone_size: NA
cdr3_length: 12
cdr3_nt: TGTGCAATCAGTTCCACTAGGCGCGAGCAGTACTTC
cdr3_aa: CAISSTRREQYF

v_call: TRBV5-1
j_call: TRBJ1-1
d_call: NA
clone_size: NA
cdr3_length: 15
cdr3_nt: TGCGCCAGCAGCCCCGTACCAGATCGGAGCACTGAAGCTTTCTTT
cdr3_aa: CASSPVPDRSTEAFF

v_call: TRBV6-5
j_call: TRBJ1-2
d_call: NA
clone_size: NA
cdr3_length: 12
cdr3_nt: TGTGCCAGCAGCTCGGACACGGGAGGCTACACCTTC
cdr3_aa: CASSSDTGGYTF

v_call: TRBV27
j_call: TRBJ1-1
d_call: NA
clone_size: NA
cdr3_length: 15
cdr3_nt: TGTGCCAGCAGTTTATTCCCCGAGAAGAACACTGAAGCTTTCTTT
cdr3_aa: CASSLFPEKNTEAFF

v_call: TRBV27
j_call: TRBJ2-5
d_call: NA
clone_size: NA
cdr3_length: 16
cdr3_nt: TGTGCCAGCAGTTTCTCGGGGTTAGGACGGCAAGAGACCCAGTACTTC
cdr3_aa: CASSFSGLGRQETQYF

v_call: TRBV28
j_call: TRBJ1-1
d_call: NA
clone_size: NA
cdr3_length: 15
cdr3_nt: TGTGCCAGCAGTTTAATTTGGGACGGGAACACTGAAGCTTTCTTT
cdr3_aa: CASSLIWDGNTEAFF

v_call: TRBV3-1
j_call: TRBJ1-2
d_call: NA
clone_size: NA
cdr3_length: 14
cdr3_nt: TGTGCCAGCAGCCACGGGGCAGGGCGTGTTGGCTACACCTTC
cdr3_aa: CASSHGAGRVGYTF

v_call: TRBV7-2
j_call: TRBJ2-7
d_call: TRBD1
clone_size: many
cdr3_length: 16
cdr3_nt: TGTGCCAGCAGCCTGCGGACAGGGCATACGCCGGGGGAGCAGTACTTC
cdr3_aa: CASSLRTGHTPGEQYF

v_call: TRBV28
j_call: TRBJ2-4
d_call: NA
clone_size: NA
cdr3_length: 15
cdr3_nt: TGTGCCAGCTTTCCGGACTCCGGCGCCAAAAACATTCAGTACTTC
cdr3_aa: CASFPDSGAKNIQYF

v_call: TRBV7-9
j_call: TRBJ1-1
d_call: NA
clone_size: NA
cdr3_length: 15
cdr3_nt: TGTGCCAGCAGCTCTACGAGCGGAGCGAACACTGAAGCTTTCTTT
cdr3_aa: CASSSTSGANTEAFF

v_call: TRBV7-6
j_call: TRBJ2-3
d_call: TRBD1
clone_size: NA
cdr3_length: 17
cdr3_nt: TGTGCCAGCAGCTCCCTTCGGACAGGGGTAATCCCAGATACGCAGTATTTT
cdr3_aa: CASSSLRTGVIPDTQYF

v_call: TRBV12-3/TRBV12-4
j_call: TRBJ2-7
d_call: NA
clone_size: NA
cdr3_length: 13
cdr3_nt: TGTGCCAGCAGCAAGGCAGGGGGGTACGAGCAGTACTTC
cdr3_aa: CASSKAGGYEQYF

v_call: TRBV7-2
j_call: TRBJ1-3
d_call: NA
clone_size: many
cdr3_length: 14
cdr3_nt: TGTGCCAGCAGCTTGAAACTCTCTGGAAACACCATATATTTT
cdr3_aa: CASSLKLSGNTIYF

v_call: TRBV6-6
j_call: TRBJ2-1
d_call: NA
clone_size: NA
cdr3_length: 14
cdr3_nt: TGTGCCAGCAGTTCTCGCGGTATGGGGAATGAGCAGTTCTTC
cdr3_aa: CASSSRGMGNEQFF

v_call: TRBV19
j_call: TRBJ2-3
d_call: TRBD2
clone_size: NA
cdr3_length: 19
cdr3_nt: TGTGCCAGTAGCCGAAGGACTAGCGGACCCAGTGCTAGCACAGATACGCAGTATTTT
cdr3_aa: CASSRRTSGPSASTDTQYF

v_call: TRBV30
j_call: TRBJ2-7
d_call: NA
clone_size: NA
cdr3_length: 13
cdr3_nt: TGTGCCTGGAGTGTAGGTACTAGCTACGAGCAGTACTTC
cdr3_aa: CAWSVGTSYEQYF

v_call: TRBV20-1
j_call: TRBJ1-5
d_call: NA
clone_size: NA
cdr3_length: 14
cdr3_nt: TGCAGTGCTAGAGCTGAACTTACGGGACAGCCCCAGCATTTT
cdr3_aa: CSARAELTGQPQHF

v_call: TRBV7-2
j_call: TRBJ1-1
d_call: NA
clone_size: many
cdr3_length: 13
cdr3_nt: TGTGCCAGCAGCCGATCCAGGGACACTGAAGCTTTCTTT
cdr3_aa: CASSRSRDTEAFF

v_call: TRBV20-1
j_call: TRBJ1-6
d_call: NA
clone_size: NA
cdr3_length: 13
cdr3_nt: TGCAGTGCTAGTTTGGACAAAATAGCCCCCCTCCACTTT
cdr3_aa: CSASLDKIAPLHF

v_call: TRBV20-1
j_call: TRBJ1-1
d_call: NA
clone_size: once
cdr3_length: 10
cdr3_nt: TGCAGTGCGAGTTCGGTTGAAGCTTTCTTT
cdr3_aa: CSASSVEAFF

v_call: TRBV7-2
j_call: TRBJ2-1
d_call: NA
clone_size: few
cdr3_length: 16
cdr3_nt: TGTGCCAGCACCCCCAAGGGGGGGCTCAGTTACAATGAGCAGTTCTTC
cdr3_aa: CASTPKGGLSYNEQFF

v_call: TRBV7-9
j_call: TRBJ2-1
d_call: TRBD2
clone_size: few
cdr3_length: 16
cdr3_nt: TGTGCCAGCAGCCGATTACTAGGCGGGAGGGACAATGAGCAGTTCTTC
cdr3_aa: CASSRLLGGRDNEQFF

v_call: TRBV20-1
j_call: TRBJ1-1
d_call: TRBD1
clone_size: few
cdr3_length: 13
cdr3_nt: TGCAGTGCAAGGGACAGCCAGAACACTGAAGCTTTCTTT
cdr3_aa: CSARDSQNTEAFF